A single sample is the source of the 13 T cell receptor beta chains below, sequenced in a study of T-cell reconstitution after alpha-beta-depleted transplantation in children. The TCRbeta library was prepared with unique molecular identifiers. One entry per CDR3 protein results from TCRdb running MiXCR on the PCR reads. The sample comprises 500,000 to 650,000 distinct CDR3 sequences, 10% to 15% of which are singletons, and about 2.2% rests with the top ten. Source: PBMCs, mostly from graft donor cells, taken 360 days after TCRalphabeta/CD19-depleted stem cell transplant. The receptors shown here come from a male patient younger than 18 who had a stem cell transplant for acute myeloid leukemia, so the T cells may come from the graft donor.

The chain recombines TRBV5-1 with TRBJ2-7, with D perhaps TRBD1 (5 bases). Trimming took 4 bases from V and 0 from J, leaving 20 bases between them. CDR1 is SGHRS and CDR2 is YFSETQ in the germline V gene. This CDR3 has 17 amino acids. The CDR3, as DNA: TGCGCCAGCAGCCCATTACCGACAGCGATGAGCTCCTACGAGCAGTACTTC. It encodes CASSPLPTAMSSYEQYF.

The CDR3 sequence is CSSSLNDYHKRNEQFF. CDR3 sequence (DNA): TGCAGCTCCTCTCTAAATGACTACCATAAAAGGAATGAGCAGTTCTTC. The gene calls are TRBV29-1 and TRBJ2-1; perhaps TRBD2 as D (5 bases). Trimming cost V 8 bases and J 7 bases, with 27 bases left between them. CDR1 is SQVTM, CDR2 ANQGSEA, per germline. This CDR3 has 16 amino acids.

The J gene is TRBJ2-2, the V gene TRBV5-1; D remains ambiguous. V was pared by 0 bases and J by 7 bases, with 13 bases between. Germline values: CDR1 SGHRS, CDR2 YFSETQ. This CDR3 spans 15 amino acids. This CDR3 is CASSLVPIRDGELFF. The CDR3 region has the DNA TGCGCCAGCAGCTTGGTTCCAATCCGAGACGGGGAGCTGTTTTTT.

This clonotype was picked up a small number of times. CDR3 bases: TGCGCCAGCAGCCCCGGACAGGGACCCGGGGGTACCTACGAGCAGTACTTC. Protein sequence: CASSPGQGPGGTYEQYF. The V and J genes are TRBV5-1 and TRBJ2-7, with 8 nucleotides matching TRBD1. With V trimmed by 4 bases and J by 2 bases, 14 bases remained unmatched. Germline loops: CDR1 SGHRS, CDR2 YFSETQ. This CDR3 region has 17 residues.

There are a few counts of this clonotype. V and J are TRBV12-3 or TRBV12-4 and TRBJ2-1; no firm D call. The CDR3 spans 13 residues. Trimming cost V 3 bases and J 5 bases, with 8 bases left between them. In nucleotides, the CDR3 is TGTGCCAGCAGTTTGAGCAGCAACAATGAGCAGTTCTTC. It is translated as CASSLSSNNEQFF.

J is TRBJ2-7 and V is TRBV7-9, with D perhaps TRBD2 (5 bases). V was pared by 7 bases and J by 5 bases, with 18 bases between. The CDR3 spans 14 residues. Per the germline V gene, CDR1 is SEHNR and CDR2 is FQNEAQ (reference sequence). The CDR3 region has the DNA TGTGCCAGCACCCGTGCGCGGGTCTTAAACGAGCAGTACTTC. It specifies CASTRARVLNEQYF.

This clonotype was detected ten times or more. The chain combines TRBV2 with TRBJ2-7; D uncertain. The CDR3 has 14 residues. CDR1 and CDR2 from the germline V gene are SNHLY and FYNNEI. V lost 0 bases, J lost 6 bases, and 12 bases lay in between. CDR3 region: CASSEALSRGEQYF. CDR3 nucleotide sequence: TGTGCCAGCAGTGAAGCCCTCTCGAGAGGCGAGCAGTACTTC.

In its sample, this clonotype was seen a few times. V and J are TRBV19 and TRBJ2-3; 7 bases match TRBD1. CDR3 size: 16 residues. CDR1 is LNHDA and CDR2 is SQIVND in the germline V gene (reference sequence). With V trimmed by 5 bases and J by 2 bases, 10 bases remained unmatched. CDR3 amino acids: CASSRFDRVSTDTQYF. CDR3 in DNA: TGTGCCAGTAGTCGGTTCGACAGGGTATCCACAGATACGCAGTATTTT.

This chain connects TRBV27 to TRBJ2-1; D is uncertain. Between the trimmed V and J ends, which lost 0 bases and 8 bases, there was a span of 17 bases. Germline lookup yields CDR1 MNHEY and CDR2 SMNVEV (reference sequence). The CDR3 is 16 amino acids. The CDR3 protein is CASSLSRLGLADEQFF. CDR3 sequence (DNA): TGTGCCAGCAGTTTATCCAGGCTCGGCCTTGCTGATGAGCAGTTCTTC.

The J gene is TRBJ2-7, the V gene TRBV7-2, with 7 bases matching TRBD1. The V gene end was trimmed by 1 base and the J gene end by 5 bases; junction bases not matched to a gene: 8. Germline loops: CDR1 SGHTA, CDR2 FQGNSA. This CDR3 has 15 residues. In DNA form, the CDR3 reads TGTGCCAGCAGCTTAGTACAGGGGCTCTCTAACGAGCAGTACTTC. This sequence encodes CASSLVQGLSNEQYF.

At least ten counts were recorded for this clonotype. The chain recombines TRBV7-9 with TRBJ2-7; TRBD1 matches 9 bases. V shed 3 bases and J 6 bases; nucleotides not matched to a gene: 15. Germline-derived CDR1 and CDR2 are SEHNR and FQNEAQ (reference sequence). This CDR3 has 17 residues. The CDR3 sequence: CASSFLGDGTGLIEQYF. In DNA, the CDR3 is TGTGCCAGCAGCTTCTTAGGGGACGGGACAGGGCTGATCGAGCAGTACTTC.

The gene calls are TRBV10-2 and TRBJ1-1; D not resolved. The V end lost 6 bases, the J end lost 1 base, and 9 bases lay between the germline ends. The germline gives CDR1 WSHSY, CDR2 SAAADI. The CDR3 runs to 13 residues. The CDR3: CASSRAENTEAFF. The CDR3 coding sequence is TGCGCCAGCAGCCGGGCCGAGAACACTGAAGCTTTCTTT.

In its sample, this clonotype was seen a few times. The genes are TRBV4-3 and TRBJ1-2; 7 bases are a match to TRBD1. The CDR3 length is 14 residues. CDR1 and CDR2 (germline): LGHNA, YSLEER. Trimming took 3 bases from V and 4 from J; bases not matched to a gene: 5. CDR3 sequence: CASSHVDRFYGYTF. CDR3 coding DNA: TGCGCCAGCAGCCATGTGGACAGGTTCTATGGCTACACCTTC.